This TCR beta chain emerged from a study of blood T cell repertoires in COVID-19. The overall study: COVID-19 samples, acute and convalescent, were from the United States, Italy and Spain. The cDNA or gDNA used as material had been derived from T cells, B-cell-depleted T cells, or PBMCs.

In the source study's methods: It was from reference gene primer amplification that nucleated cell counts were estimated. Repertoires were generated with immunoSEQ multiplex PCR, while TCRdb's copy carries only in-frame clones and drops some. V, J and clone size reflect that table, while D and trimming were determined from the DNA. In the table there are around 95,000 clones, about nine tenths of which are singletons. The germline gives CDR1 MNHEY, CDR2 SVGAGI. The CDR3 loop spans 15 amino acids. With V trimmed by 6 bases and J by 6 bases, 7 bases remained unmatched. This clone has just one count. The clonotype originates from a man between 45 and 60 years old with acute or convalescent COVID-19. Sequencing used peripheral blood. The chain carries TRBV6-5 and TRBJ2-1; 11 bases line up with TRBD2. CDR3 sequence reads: CASRTVAGGSNEQFF. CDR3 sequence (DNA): TGTGCCAGCAGGACAGTAGCGGGAGGGTCCAATGAGCAGTTCTTC.